This T cell receptor (beta chain) is drawn from a study of T cell responses to AZD1222 COVID-19 vaccine. The protocol was immunoSEQ multiplex PCR, while the TCRdb copy is restricted to in-frame clones and leaves out a portion. The sample carries 75,000 to 90,000 clones, under 90% recorded once. V shed 5 bases and J shed 6 bases, with 10 bases lying between them. Germline CDR1 is SGHTA and CDR2 is FQGTGA. The CDR3 contains 13 residues. This material consisted of peripheral blood, taken on day 0 of AZD1222 vaccination. The chain is built from TRBV7-3 and TRBJ2-2; D possibly uses TRBD1 or TRBD2 (5 bases each). This receptor was obtained from an adult in good health. CDR3 sequence reads: CASSVGTSGELFF. The CDR3 nucleotides are TGTGCCAGCAGCGTAGGGACCTCCGGGGAGCTGTTTTTT.